The rows below give T cell receptor beta chains drawn from one sample of a study of response to subunit inactivated influenza vaccine. TCRdb re-called the RT-PCR reads with MiXCR, one entry per CDR3 protein. Among 800,000 or so distinct CDR3 sequences listed, around 21% were seen once. The material sequenced was PBMCs from blood, taken less than 6 days after vaccination. The receptor source for this set is a man aged 45-65 years who received an inactivated influenza vaccine. CDR3s include the opening cysteine and the closing phenylalanine or tryptophan. The order of the fields is D gene, clone size, V gene, J gene, CDR3 DNA, CDR3 protein. A D gene is named only where the DNA matches it firmly. A row's size may be missing; if present it is once, few, many or a size class.

d_call: TRBD1; clone_size: many; v_call: TRBV11-2; j_call: TRBJ2-2; cdr3_nt: TGTGCCAGCAGCGGACTCAGGACAGGGCTAACCGGGGAGCTGTTTTTT; cdr3_aa: CASSGLRTGLTGELFF
d_call: TRBD1; clone_size: -; v_call: TRBV10-3; j_call: TRBJ2-1; cdr3_nt: TGTGCCATGAGACAGGGGGTTCTTGATGAGCAGTTCTTC; cdr3_aa: CAMRQGVLDEQFF
d_call: -; clone_size: -; v_call: TRBV12-3/TRBV12-4; j_call: TRBJ2-2; cdr3_nt: TGTGCCAGCAGTTTACAAGTGGCAGCAAACACCGGGGAGCTGTTTTTT; cdr3_aa: CASSLQVAANTGELFF
d_call: TRBD2; clone_size: -; v_call: TRBV6-1; j_call: TRBJ2-2; cdr3_nt: TGTGCCAGCCGACAGACTAGCGGGAGGAGGGACACCGGGGAGCTGTTTTTT; cdr3_aa: CASRQTSGRRDTGELFF
d_call: TRBD1; clone_size: few; v_call: TRBV5-1; j_call: TRBJ2-7; cdr3_nt: TGCGCCAGCAGCTTGGCGCAGGGGGCGCGCGAGCAGTACTTC; cdr3_aa: CASSLAQGAREQYF
d_call: -; clone_size: -; v_call: TRBV5-6; j_call: TRBJ2-5; cdr3_nt: TGTGCCAGCAGCTTTTGGGGGGCAGGTACGGAGACCCAGTACTTC; cdr3_aa: CASSFWGAGTETQYF
d_call: TRBD2; clone_size: -; v_call: TRBV6-5; j_call: TRBJ2-3; cdr3_nt: TGTGCCAGCAGTTTAACGACTAGCGGGGGGGCGGGAGATACGCAGTATTTT; cdr3_aa: CASSLTTSGGAGDTQYF
d_call: TRBD2; clone_size: many; v_call: TRBV5-1; j_call: TRBJ2-1; cdr3_nt: TGCGCCAGCAGCTCCGGGGGGGCCGGAACCTACAATGAGCAGTTCTTC; cdr3_aa: CASSSGGAGTYNEQFF
d_call: -; clone_size: -; v_call: TRBV3-1; j_call: TRBJ2-3; cdr3_nt: TGTGCCAGCAGCCCCTCATTGTGGACTCACACAGATACGCAGTATTTT; cdr3_aa: CASSPSLWTHTDTQYF
d_call: TRBD2; clone_size: many; v_call: TRBV15; j_call: TRBJ2-1; cdr3_nt: TGTGCCACCAGCAGAGATGTAGCGGGGAGCTCCTACAATGAGCAGTTCTTC; cdr3_aa: CATSRDVAGSSYNEQFF
d_call: TRBD1; clone_size: -; v_call: TRBV5-1; j_call: TRBJ2-3; cdr3_nt: TGCGCCAGCAGCTTCCGGGACAGGGACACAGATACGCAGTATTTT; cdr3_aa: CASSFRDRDTDTQYF
d_call: TRBD1; clone_size: -; v_call: TRBV5-4; j_call: TRBJ2-7; cdr3_nt: TGTGCCAGCAGCTCTCCAGACAGGGGCTACGAGCAGTACTTC; cdr3_aa: CASSSPDRGYEQYF
d_call: -; clone_size: -; v_call: TRBV20-1; j_call: TRBJ2-5; cdr3_nt: TGCAGTGCAGCGGGTTTTGAGCGGGTCCAAGAGACCCAGTACTTC; cdr3_aa: CSAAGFERVQETQYF
d_call: TRBD2; clone_size: -; v_call: TRBV12-3/TRBV12-4; j_call: TRBJ2-7; cdr3_nt: TGTGCCAGCGGGGCGGGACTAGCGGTTCCCCGTTCCAAATACGAGCAGTACTTC; cdr3_aa: CASGAGLAVPRSKYEQYF
d_call: -; clone_size: few; v_call: TRBV7-6; j_call: TRBJ1-1; cdr3_nt: TGTGCCAGCAGGAAAGGGCAGAACACTGAAGCTTTCTTT; cdr3_aa: CASRKGQNTEAFF
d_call: -; clone_size: -; v_call: TRBV5-5; j_call: TRBJ1-2; cdr3_nt: TGTGCCAGCAGCCCACCATTCGACAGTAGTGGCTACACCTTC; cdr3_aa: CASSPPFDSSGYTF
d_call: TRBD1; clone_size: -; v_call: TRBV7-9; j_call: TRBJ1-2; cdr3_nt: TGTGCCAGCAGCTTAGGTCAGGGGACAGGGGATGGCTACACCTTC; cdr3_aa: CASSLGQGTGDGYTF
d_call: TRBD2; clone_size: many; v_call: TRBV20-1; j_call: TRBJ2-3; cdr3_nt: TGCAGTGCACCTGAGCGGGGGGCCTTCACAGATACGCAGTATTTT; cdr3_aa: CSAPERGAFTDTQYF
d_call: -; clone_size: -; v_call: TRBV6-2/TRBV6-3; j_call: TRBJ2-7; cdr3_nt: TGTGCCAGCAGCCGACAGGCTGCGAGGTCCTACGAGCAGTACTTC; cdr3_aa: CASSRQAARSYEQYF
d_call: TRBD2; clone_size: many; v_call: TRBV9; j_call: TRBJ2-1; cdr3_nt: TGTGCCAGCAGCGTAGCTGCGGCTAGCGGGTACAATGAGCAGTTCTTC; cdr3_aa: CASSVAAASGYNEQFF
d_call: -; clone_size: -; v_call: TRBV29-1; j_call: TRBJ1-1; cdr3_nt: TGCAGCTCCAGGTCTCCTCGGGACACTGAAGCTTTCTTT; cdr3_aa: CSSRSPRDTEAFF
d_call: -; clone_size: -; v_call: TRBV6-1; j_call: TRBJ2-5; cdr3_nt: TGTGCCAGCAGTGCTAATCCCGGGACCCTCGGAGAGACCCAGTACTTC; cdr3_aa: CASSANPGTLGETQYF
d_call: TRBD2; clone_size: few; v_call: TRBV12-3/TRBV12-4; j_call: TRBJ2-2; cdr3_nt: TGTGCCAGCAGTGTCTTCGGGGGGGCCTGGGACACCGGGGAGCTGTTTTTT; cdr3_aa: CASSVFGGAWDTGELFF
d_call: -; clone_size: -; v_call: TRBV7-8; j_call: TRBJ2-7; cdr3_nt: TGTGCCAGCAGCTTAGGGGTGGGGGGCCCCTACGAGCAGTACTTC; cdr3_aa: CASSLGVGGPYEQYF
d_call: -; clone_size: few; v_call: TRBV29-1; j_call: TRBJ2-7; cdr3_nt: TGCAGCGTTCGTGCAGGACGGGACGAGCAGTACTTC; cdr3_aa: CSVRAGRDEQYF
d_call: -; clone_size: many; v_call: TRBV7-2; j_call: TRBJ2-1; cdr3_nt: TGTGCCAGCAGCTTAGGGACAATCTACAATGAGCAGTTCTTC; cdr3_aa: CASSLGTIYNEQFF
d_call: -; clone_size: -; v_call: TRBV12-3/TRBV12-4; j_call: TRBJ1-5; cdr3_nt: TGTGCCAGCAGTCACCTGGGAGATCAGCCCCAGCATTTT; cdr3_aa: CASSHLGDQPQHF
d_call: -; clone_size: -; v_call: TRBV20-1; j_call: TRBJ1-5; cdr3_nt: TGCAGTGCTTCTACAGGGAATCAGCCCCAGCATTTT; cdr3_aa: CSASTGNQPQHF
d_call: TRBD1; clone_size: many; v_call: TRBV20-1; j_call: TRBJ1-5; cdr3_nt: TGCAGTGCGCGACAGGGCAGCAATCAGCCCCAGCATTTT; cdr3_aa: CSARQGSNQPQHF
d_call: -; clone_size: -; v_call: TRBV24-1; j_call: TRBJ2-1; cdr3_nt: TGTGCCACCAGTGATTCTAGGACAGTCTACAATGAGCAGTTCTTC; cdr3_aa: CATSDSRTVYNEQFF
d_call: TRBD2; clone_size: -; v_call: TRBV27; j_call: TRBJ2-3; cdr3_nt: TGTGCCAGCAGTTTATGGGTAGCGGGGGCTAGCACAGATACGCAGTATTTT; cdr3_aa: CASSLWVAGASTDTQYF
d_call: TRBD2; clone_size: few; v_call: TRBV10-3; j_call: TRBJ2-1; cdr3_nt: TGTGCCATCAGTGTTGCGGGAGTGGGCAATGAGCAGTTCTTC; cdr3_aa: CAISVAGVGNEQFF
d_call: -; clone_size: many; v_call: TRBV11-2; j_call: TRBJ2-5; cdr3_nt: TGTGCCAGCAGCCAAGGGGCACGAGAGACCCAGTACTTC; cdr3_aa: CASSQGARETQYF
d_call: TRBD1; clone_size: -; v_call: TRBV7-6; j_call: TRBJ2-5; cdr3_nt: TGTGCCAGCAGCTTAGCTTACGACAGGGAAGAGACCCAGTACTTC; cdr3_aa: CASSLAYDREETQYF
d_call: -; clone_size: -; v_call: TRBV4-1; j_call: TRBJ1-1; cdr3_nt: TGCGCCAGCAGCCAAAAGGGTTGGAACACTGAAGCTTTCTTT; cdr3_aa: CASSQKGWNTEAFF
d_call: TRBD1; clone_size: -; v_call: TRBV11-1; j_call: TRBJ1-1; cdr3_nt: TGTGCCAGCAGCCTAGCCTTGACGCTGGGGACAGTTATGAACACTGAAGCTTTCTTT; cdr3_aa: CASSLALTLGTVMNTEAFF
d_call: TRBD1; clone_size: few; v_call: TRBV7-2; j_call: TRBJ2-2; cdr3_nt: TGTGCCAGCAGCCGTCTAGGGGGACAGGGGAACACCGGGGAGCTGTTTTTT; cdr3_aa: CASSRLGGQGNTGELFF
d_call: TRBD2; clone_size: few; v_call: TRBV20-1; j_call: TRBJ2-7; cdr3_nt: TGCAGTGCTCCGGAAGCGGGGGGGCCTTACGAGCAGTACTTC; cdr3_aa: CSAPEAGGPYEQYF
d_call: -; clone_size: many; v_call: TRBV6-5; j_call: TRBJ2-7; cdr3_nt: TGTGCCAGCAGTTACGGCGGGACAACCTACGAGCAGTACTTC; cdr3_aa: CASSYGGTTYEQYF
d_call: -; clone_size: -; v_call: TRBV11-2; j_call: TRBJ1-3; cdr3_nt: TGTGCCAGCAGCTTAGAAAGGACTGGAAACACCATATATTTT; cdr3_aa: CASSLERTGNTIYF
d_call: -; clone_size: -; v_call: TRBV20-1; j_call: TRBJ2-7; cdr3_nt: TGCAGTGCTAGCGCAACAGAGAAGTCCTACGAGCAGTACTTC; cdr3_aa: CSASATEKSYEQYF
d_call: TRBD2; clone_size: many; v_call: TRBV7-6; j_call: TRBJ2-1; cdr3_nt: TGTGCCAGCAGCTTAGCCGTTAGCGGGCATGAGCAGTTCTTC; cdr3_aa: CASSLAVSGHEQFF